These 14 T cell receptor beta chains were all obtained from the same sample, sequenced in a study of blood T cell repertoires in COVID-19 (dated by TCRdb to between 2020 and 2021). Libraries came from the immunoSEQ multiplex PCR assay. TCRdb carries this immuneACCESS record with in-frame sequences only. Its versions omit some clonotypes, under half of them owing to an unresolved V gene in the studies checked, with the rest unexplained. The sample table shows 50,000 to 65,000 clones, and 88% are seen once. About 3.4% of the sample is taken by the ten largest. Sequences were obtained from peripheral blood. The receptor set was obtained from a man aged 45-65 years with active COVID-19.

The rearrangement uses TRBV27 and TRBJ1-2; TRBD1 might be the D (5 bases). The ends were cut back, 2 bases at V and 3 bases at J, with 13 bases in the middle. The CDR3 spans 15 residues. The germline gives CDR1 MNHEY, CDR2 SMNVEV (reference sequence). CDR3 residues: CASSLDRDYYYGYTF. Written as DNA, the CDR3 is TGTGCCAGCAGTTTAGATAGGGACTACTACTATGGCTACACCTTC.

Here the CDR3 reads CASSPGHPRAQHF. The CDR3 DNA sequence: TGTGCCAGCAGTCCGGGACATCCCCGAGCCCAGCATTTT. This chain connects TRBV7-2 to TRBJ1-5; TRBD1 is a possible D gene (6 bases). The CDR3 is made up of 13 amino acids. Trimming removed 6 bases at V and 11 bases at J, with 17 bases between. CDR1 and CDR2 from the germline V gene are SGHTA and FQGNSA.

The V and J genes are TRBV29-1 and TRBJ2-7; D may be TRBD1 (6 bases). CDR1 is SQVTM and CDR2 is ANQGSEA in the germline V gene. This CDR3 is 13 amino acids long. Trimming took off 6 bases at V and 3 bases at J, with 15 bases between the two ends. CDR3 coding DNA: TGCAGCGTATCCGGGACACTCTTCTACGAGCAGTACTTC. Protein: CSVSGTLFYEQYF.

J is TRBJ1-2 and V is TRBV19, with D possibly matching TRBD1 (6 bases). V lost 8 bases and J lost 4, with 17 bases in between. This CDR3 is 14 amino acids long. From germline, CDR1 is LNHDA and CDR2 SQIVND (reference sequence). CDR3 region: CASFGNRAFYGYTF. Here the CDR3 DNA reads TGTGCCAGTTTTGGGAACAGGGCATTCTATGGCTACACCTTC.

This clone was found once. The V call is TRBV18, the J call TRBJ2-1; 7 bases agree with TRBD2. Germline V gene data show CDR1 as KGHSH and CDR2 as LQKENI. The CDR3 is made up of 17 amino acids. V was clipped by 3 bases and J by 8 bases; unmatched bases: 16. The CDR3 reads CASSPNPRAGVVDEQFF. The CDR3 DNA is TGTGCCAGCTCACCTAATCCCAGGGCGGGGGTTGTGGATGAGCAGTTCTTC.

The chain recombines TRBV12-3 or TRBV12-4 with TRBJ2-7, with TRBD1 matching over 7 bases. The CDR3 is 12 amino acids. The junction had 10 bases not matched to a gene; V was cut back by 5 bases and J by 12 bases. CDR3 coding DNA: TGTGCCAGCAGTACGGGACAGACAAGGCGGTACTTC. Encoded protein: CASSTGQTRRYF.

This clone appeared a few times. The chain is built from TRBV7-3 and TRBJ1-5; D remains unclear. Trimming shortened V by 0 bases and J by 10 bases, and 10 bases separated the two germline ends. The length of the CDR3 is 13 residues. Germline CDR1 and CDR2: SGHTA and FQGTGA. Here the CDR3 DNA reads TGTGCCAGCAGCTTAACACCGATGGCCCCCCAGCATTTT. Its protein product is CASSLTPMAPQHF.

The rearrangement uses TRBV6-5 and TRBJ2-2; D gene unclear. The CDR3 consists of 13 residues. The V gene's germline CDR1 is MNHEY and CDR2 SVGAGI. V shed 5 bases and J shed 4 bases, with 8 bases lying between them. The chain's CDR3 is CASSPQSTGELFF. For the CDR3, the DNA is TGTGCCAGCAGTCCACAGAGCACCGGGGAGCTGTTTTTT.

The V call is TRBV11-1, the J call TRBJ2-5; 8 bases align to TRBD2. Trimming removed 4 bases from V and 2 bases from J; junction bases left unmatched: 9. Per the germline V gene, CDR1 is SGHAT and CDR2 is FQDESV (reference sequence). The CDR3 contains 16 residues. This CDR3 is CASSYRLAGDQETQYF. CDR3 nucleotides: TGTGCCAGCAGCTACCGGCTAGCGGGTGATCAAGAGACCCAGTACTTC. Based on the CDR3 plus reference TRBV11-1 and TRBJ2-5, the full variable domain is EAEVAQSPRYKITEKSQAVAFWCDPISGHATLYWYRQILGQGPELLVQFQDESVVDDSQLPKDRFSAERLKGVDSTLKIQPAELGDSAMYLCASSYRLAGDQETQYFGPGTRLLVL.

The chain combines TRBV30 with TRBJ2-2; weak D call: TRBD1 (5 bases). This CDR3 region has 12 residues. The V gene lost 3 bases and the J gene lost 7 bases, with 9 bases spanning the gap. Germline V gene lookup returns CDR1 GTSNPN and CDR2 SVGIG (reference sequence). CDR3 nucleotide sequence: TGTGCCTGGAGCGATAGGGGCGGGGAGCTGTTTTTT. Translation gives CAWSDRGGELFF. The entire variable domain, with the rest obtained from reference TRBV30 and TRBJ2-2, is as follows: SQTIHQWPATLVQPVGSPLSLECTVEGTSNPNLYWYRQAAGRGLQLLFYSVGIGQISSEVPQNLSASRPQDRQFILSSKKLLLSDSGFYLCAWSDRGGELFFGEGSRLTVL.

CDR3 amino acids: CASSDGVYSEQFF. CDR3 coding DNA: TGTGCCAGCTCAGACGGGGTTTATTCCGAGCAGTTCTTC. This sequence joins TRBV7-3 and TRBJ2-1, with a weak D call TRBD2 (5 bases). The CDR3 has 13 amino acids. Trimming pared 8 bases from V and 10 bases from J, leaving 18 bases between. CDR1 is SGHTA and CDR2 is FQGTGA in the germline V gene.

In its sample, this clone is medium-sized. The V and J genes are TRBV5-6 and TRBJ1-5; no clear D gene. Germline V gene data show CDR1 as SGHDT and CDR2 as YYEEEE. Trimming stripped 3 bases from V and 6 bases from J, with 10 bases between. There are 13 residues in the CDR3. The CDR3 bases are TGTGCCAGCAGCTCGTGGGGAGTTCAGCCCCAGCATTTT. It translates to CASSSWGVQPQHF.

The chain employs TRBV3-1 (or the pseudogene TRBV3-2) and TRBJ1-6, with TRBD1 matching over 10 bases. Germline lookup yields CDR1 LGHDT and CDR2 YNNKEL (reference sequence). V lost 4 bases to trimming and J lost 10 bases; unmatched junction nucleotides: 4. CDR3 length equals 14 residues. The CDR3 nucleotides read TGTGCCAGCAGCCCCGGGACAGGGGTCTCACCCCTCCACTTT. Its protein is CASSPGTGVSPLHF.

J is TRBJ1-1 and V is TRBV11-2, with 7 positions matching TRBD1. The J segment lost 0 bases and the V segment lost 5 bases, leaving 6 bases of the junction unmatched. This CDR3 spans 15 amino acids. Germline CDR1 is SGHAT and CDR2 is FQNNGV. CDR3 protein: CASSLGQTMNTEAFF. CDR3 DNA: TGTGCCAGCAGCCTGGGACAGACCATGAACACTGAAGCTTTCTTT.